Listed below are T cell receptor beta chains from one sample, sequenced in a study of cytotoxic CD8 clonotypes in ibrutinib-treated CLL. The table came from immunoSEQ multiplex PCR; TCRdb's copy has only in-frame clones and leaves some out. The sample has more than 200,000 clones, approximately 70% seen once. The sequencing here drew on PBMCs, taken after 12 months of ibrutinib treatment. These receptors all come from a human donor with chronic lymphocytic leukemia. CDR3s include the opening cysteine and the closing phenylalanine or tryptophan. A D gene is named only where the DNA matches it firmly. The size entry is marked missing in some rows and otherwise reads once, few, many or a size class.

d_call clone_size j_call v_call cdr3_nt cdr3_aa
- - TRBJ2-2 TRBV27 TGTGCCAGCAGTTTAACTCCGAGGGGCACCGGGGAGCTGTTTTTT CASSLTPRGTGELFF
- few TRBJ2-1 TRBV28 TGTGCCACCTTGAGGACAGTAACTGACAATGAGCAGTTCTTC CATLRTVTDNEQFF
- - TRBJ2-4 TRBV19 TGTGCCAGTAGTGACTTAAGGGGATTAGCCAAAAACATTCAGTACTTC CASSDLRGLAKNIQYF
- - TRBJ2-1 TRBV7-6 TGTGCCAGCACCCCGACGGGACTCTTGAACAATGAGCAGTTCTTC CASTPTGLLNNEQFF
- - TRBJ1-5 TRBV19 TGTGCCAGTAGTATTGAAGGTCGTCCGGGGGCGGTAAATCAGCCCCAGCATTTT CASSIEGRPGAVNQPQHF
TRBD1 - TRBJ2-5 TRBV5-1 TGCGCCAGCGGTCGAACTGGGACAGGGGGCCGAGAGACCCAGTACTTC CASGRTGTGGRETQYF
- - TRBJ2-7 TRBV7-3 TGTGCCAGCAGCTTATCTAACGGGGGCGAGCAGTACTTC CASSLSNGGEQYF
TRBD2 - TRBJ2-5 TRBV9 TGTGCCAGCAGCCCCAGGCCAGCAAGCGGGAGGTTCCAAGAGACCCAGTACTTC CASSPRPASGRFQETQYF
TRBD1 - TRBJ2-7 TRBV28 TGTGCCAGCAGTTTATTGGGGGTGGGGACAGTCTACGAGCAGTACTTC CASSLLGVGTVYEQYF
TRBD1 - TRBJ2-7 TRBV6-4 TGTGCCAGCAGTGAAAGCTATGGGACAGACTACGAGCAGTACTTC CASSESYGTDYEQYF
- few TRBJ2-2 TRBV28 TGTGCCAGCAGTATAAGGGGGGACCTGAGGATCCGGGAGCTGTTTTTT CASSIRGDLRIRELFF
- - TRBJ2-2 TRBV6-5 TGTGCCAGCAGCTGGGCCCCCGGGGGGGAGCTGTTTTTT CASSWAPGGELFF
TRBD1 - TRBJ2-5 TRBV4-1 TGCGCCAGCAGCCCGCCGGGACAGGAGGAGACCCAGTACTTC CASSPPGQEETQYF
TRBD1 many TRBJ1-3 TRBV6-5 TGTGCCAGCAGTTACGACAGGGTGAAAGGAAACACCATATATTTT CASSYDRVKGNTIYF
- - TRBJ2-2 TRBV6-4 TGTGCCAGCAGTGACCTAGGGTATATTTGGAGCGGACGGCCCCTTCTGAACACCGGGGAGCTGTTTTTT CASSDLGYIWSGRPLLNTGELFF
TRBD2 - TRBJ2-4 TRBV29-1 TGCAGCGGCCAAACTAGCGGAAAAAACATTCAGTACTTC CSGQTSGKNIQYF
- few TRBJ2-2 TRBV5-1 TGCGCCAGCAGCTCGGGACACACGAACACCGGGGAGCTGTTTTTT CASSSGHTNTGELFF
- - TRBJ2-1 TRBV30 TGTGCCTGGAGCCAGACCCGCAATGAGCAGTTCTTC CAWSQTRNEQFF
- - TRBJ1-1 TRBV28 TGTGCCAGCAGTTCAACGGGGCAGAACACTGAAGCTTTCTTT CASSSTGQNTEAFF
TRBD2 few TRBJ2-3 TRBV5-6 TGTGCCAGCAGCTTTCCTAGCGGGACAGATACGCAGTATTTT CASSFPSGTDTQYF
TRBD1 once TRBJ1-1 TRBV7-3 TGTGCCAGCAGCTTAACCCTTACCGGGACAGGGCGTTATGAAGCTTTCTTT CASSLTLTGTGRYEAFF
- few TRBJ1-2 TRBV20-1 TGCAGTGCTAGGAAACCCTATGGCTACACCTTC CSARKPYGYTF
- few TRBJ1-6 TRBV27 TGTGCCAGCAGTCTGCTTACAGTAGTGAATTCACCCCTCCACTTT CASSLLTVVNSPLHF
TRBD1 - TRBJ2-7 TRBV5-1 TGCGCCAGCGGACCGGGACAGGGGAATGAGCAGTACTTC CASGPGQGNEQYF
- - TRBJ2-7 TRBV5-6 TGTGCCAGCAGCTTGGGGGGCGGGAACCGCCACGAGCAGTACTTC CASSLGGGNRHEQYF
TRBD2 - TRBJ2-7 TRBV28 TGTGCCAGCAGTTTAAGGGCTAGCGGGATCTACGAGCAGTACTTC CASSLRASGIYEQYF
TRBD1 - TRBJ2-7 TRBV7-9 TGTGCCAGCAGCTCTTACAGGGGCTACGAGCAGTACTTC CASSSYRGYEQYF
- - TRBJ1-2 TRBV25-1 TGTGCCAGCAGTGGGGCGGGGAACTATGGCTACACCTTC CASSGAGNYGYTF
- - TRBJ1-2 TRBV6-5 TGTGCCAGCAGGAACGGACGGGGCGTCGATGGCTACACCTTC CASRNGRGVDGYTF
TRBD2 - TRBJ2-6 TRBV28 TGTGCCAGCAGCTCTAGCGGGAGTTCTGGGGCCAACGTCCTGACTTTC CASSSSGSSGANVLTF
TRBD1 - TRBJ1-4 TRBV6-1 TGTGCCTCCCAGTTACGGGACAGTAATGAAAAACTGTTTTTT CASQLRDSNEKLFF
- - TRBJ1-4 TRBV5-1 TGCGCCAGCAGCTTGTGGAATAATGAAAAACTGTTTTTT CASSLWNNEKLFF
- few TRBJ1-1 TRBV30 TGTGCCTGGAGTGTACGGGAGGACACTGAAGCTTTCTTT CAWSVREDTEAFF
- - TRBJ2-3 TRBV4-2 TGTGCCAGCAGCCAAGATTCCGCCTTTGGAAGGACGGGGGATACGCAGTATTTT CASSQDSAFGRTGDTQYF
TRBD1 - TRBJ1-1 TRBV14 TGTGCCAGCAGCGCCTGGGACAGAGAAGCTTTCTTT CASSAWDREAFF
- - TRBJ1-1 TRBV6-5 TGTGCCAGCAGTTACTCGTATAGCAACACTGAAGCTTTCTTT CASSYSYSNTEAFF
- once TRBJ1-1 TRBV25-1 TGTGCCAGCAGTGTCAGTCGGGGGTCGGGAACTGAAGCTTTCTTT CASSVSRGSGTEAFF
- - TRBJ1-1 TRBV6-4 TGTGCCAGCAGTGACATGCCGGGATTGGTCACTGAAGCTTTCTTT CASSDMPGLVTEAFF
- few TRBJ1-6 TRBV9 TGTGCCAGCAGCCCCAGATCAACGGCTAATTCACCCCTCCACTTT CASSPRSTANSPLHF
TRBD2 - TRBJ2-5 TRBV7-2 TGTGCCAGCAGCACCTACAGGGCCAGACTAGCGGAAGAGACCCAGTACTTC CASSTYRARLAEETQYF
- once TRBJ1-2 TRBV6-5 TGTGCCAGCCGAGGGTCAGGATCTAACTATGGCTACACCTTC CASRGSGSNYGYTF
- - TRBJ2-6 TRBV19 TGTGCCAGTAACTCCGAGGGATGGGGGGCTGGGGCCAACGTCCTGACTTTC CASNSEGWGAGANVLTF
- - TRBJ1-4 TRBV2 TGTGCCAGCAGAAACAACTATCCGGGACCACATTCTTTT CASRNNYPGPHSF
TRBD1 - TRBJ1-6 TRBV5-4 TGTGCCAGCAGCGGTCGTGGGCAGGGACAGGATTCACCCCTCCACTTT CASSGRGQGQDSPLHF
- few TRBJ1-1 TRBV7-2 TGTGCCAGCAGCTTAGGCAGGGGCAACACTGAAGCTTTCTTT CASSLGRGNTEAFF
TRBD1 - TRBJ1-5 TRBV6-5 TGTGCCAGCAGTTGGCAGGGGGGTGCTCAGCCCCAGCATTTT CASSWQGGAQPQHF
- - TRBJ2-3 TRBV2 TGTGCCACCGGGGTCGGGGGCGAGGGAGATACGCAGTATTTT CATGVGGEGDTQYF
TRBD1 - TRBJ1-2 TRBV10-3 TGTGCCAACACACAGGGGAGGGACTATGGCTACACCTTC CANTQGRDYGYTF
- - TRBJ1-1 TRBV6-5 TGTGCCAGCAGTTACGATCGGGCAGATAAGAACACTGAAGCTTTCTTT CASSYDRADKNTEAFF
TRBD1 - TRBJ2-7 TRBV5-4 TGTGCCAGCAGCGTTGACAGGGGACACTACGAGCAGTACTTC CASSVDRGHYEQYF
- - TRBJ1-3 TRBV25-1 TGTGCCAGCAGTGTCCTGGACAGTGGAAACACCATATATTTT CASSVLDSGNTIYF
- - TRBJ1-1 TRBV5-1 TGCGCCAGCAGCTTGGAAAAAGGGGTCCGGGCTGAAGCTTTCTTT CASSLEKGVRAEAFF
- - TRBJ2-7 TRBV18 TGTGCCAGCTCCCCCGGGACAGCGGGGTACGAGCAGTACTTC CASSPGTAGYEQYF
TRBD2 few TRBJ2-7 TRBV9 TGTGCCAGCAGCGGTAGCGGGGAGGGAGGCGAGCAGTACTTC CASSGSGEGGEQYF
TRBD2 once TRBJ2-7 TRBV28 TGTGCCAGCAGTTTGATGGCGGGCCTAGCGGGAGTGGAGCAGTACTTC CASSLMAGLAGVEQYF